One and the same sample provided the 2 T cell receptor beta chains below, sequenced in a study of blood T cell repertoires in COVID-19. TCRdb's copy holds only in-frame clones and misses some; the assay was immunoSEQ multiplex PCR. The sample has 55,000 to 75,000 clones; less than 90% are singletons. Sequencing input: peripheral blood. The receptors shown here come from a man aged 55 to 70 with COVID-19, enrolled during active disease.

This chain connects TRBV7-6 to TRBJ1-6, with 7 positions matching TRBD1. The CDR3 is 16 residues long. With V trimmed by 4 bases and J by 6 bases, 9 bases remained unmatched. Germline CDR1 reads SGHVS; CDR2 reads FNYEAQ. The CDR3, as DNA: TGTGCCAGCAGCTCGTATAGGCAGGGGGTTAATTCACCCCTCCACTTT. Protein: CASSSYRQGVNSPLHF.

The rearrangement uses TRBV6-5 and TRBJ2-7; D is possibly TRBD1 (7 bases). The germline V gene encodes CDR1 MNHEY and CDR2 SVGAGI. The V end lost 4 bases, the J end lost 6 bases, and 16 bases lay between the germline ends. CDR3 length equals 14 residues. The CDR3 DNA reads TGTGCCAGCAGTTCAGGCGGGACAGAAGTCGAGCAGTACTTC. Translated: CASSSGGTEVEQYF.